A selection of T cell receptor beta chains follows, all from one sample in a study of blood T cell repertoires in COVID-19. Some clones are missing from TCRdb's copy, which holds only in-frame ones; the method was immunoSEQ multiplex PCR. The data show under 500,000 clones, with over 75% seen just once and around 1.1% held by the top ten. Sequencing was performed on PBMCs or T cells enriched from blood (not recorded which). These TCRs come from a man under 40 who had recovered from COVID-19. The CDR3 runs from the conserved cysteine through the conserved F or W. Fields, in order: V gene, D gene, J gene, clone size, CDR3 DNA, CDR3 protein. The D gene is left open where the match is weak. A clone size is listed for some rows: how often the clone was seen (once, few, many), or a class if it is expanded.

V gene: TRBV7-9
D gene: TRBD1
J gene: TRBJ1-2
clone size: NA
CDR3 DNA: TGTGCCAGCAGACTAGGGACAGCAAACCCGAACTATGGCTACACCTTC
CDR3 protein: CASRLGTANPNYGYTF

V gene: TRBV3-1/TRBV3-2
D gene: NA
J gene: TRBJ1-6
clone size: once
CDR3 DNA: TGTGCCAGCAGCCAACCCACAGGGACGAGATGGAATTCACCCCTCCACTTT
CDR3 protein: CASSQPTGTRWNSPLHF

V gene: TRBV2
D gene: NA
J gene: TRBJ1-5
clone size: NA
CDR3 DNA: TGTGCCAGCAGCGGAGAAACCAATCAGCCCCAGCATTTT
CDR3 protein: CASSGETNQPQHF

V gene: TRBV19
D gene: TRBD1
J gene: TRBJ1-1
clone size: NA
CDR3 DNA: TGTGCCAGTAGGCGCGGACAGGGTGAGAGGAGGACTGAAGCTTTCTTT
CDR3 protein: CASRRGQGERRTEAFF

V gene: TRBV11-2
D gene: NA
J gene: TRBJ2-1
clone size: NA
CDR3 DNA: TGTGCCAGCAGCTATGTGTGGAGCTCCTACAATGAGCAGTTCTTC
CDR3 protein: CASSYVWSSYNEQFF

V gene: TRBV5-6
D gene: NA
J gene: TRBJ2-2
clone size: NA
CDR3 DNA: TGTGCCAGCATCTCAGACACCACCGGGGAGCTGTTTTTT
CDR3 protein: CASISDTTGELFF

V gene: TRBV12-5
D gene: NA
J gene: TRBJ2-7
clone size: NA
CDR3 DNA: TGTGCTAGTGGTACCTCCGGGACTCCCTACGAGCAGTACTTC
CDR3 protein: CASGTSGTPYEQYF

V gene: TRBV3-1/TRBV3-2
D gene: NA
J gene: TRBJ1-1
clone size: NA
CDR3 DNA: TGTGCCAGCAGCCAAGTCGCCGGGAACACTGAAGCTTTCTTT
CDR3 protein: CASSQVAGNTEAFF

V gene: TRBV12-5
D gene: NA
J gene: TRBJ2-5
clone size: NA
CDR3 DNA: TGTGCTAGTGTTTGGGGGCCCAGGGGATCGGAGACCCAGTACTTC
CDR3 protein: CASVWGPRGSETQYF

V gene: TRBV27
D gene: NA
J gene: TRBJ2-7
clone size: NA
CDR3 DNA: TGTGCCAGCAGTTTACATACGGGACACCGATCCGGAGAGCAGTACTTC
CDR3 protein: CASSLHTGHRSGEQYF

V gene: TRBV5-1
D gene: TRBD1
J gene: TRBJ1-1
clone size: NA
CDR3 DNA: TGCGCCAGCGGACCCCTAGGACAGGGGGAAACTGAAGCTTTCTTT
CDR3 protein: CASGPLGQGETEAFF

V gene: TRBV27
D gene: TRBD1
J gene: TRBJ1-4
clone size: few
CDR3 DNA: TGTGCCAGCAGTTTCGGCCCAGGGGGTGAAAAACTGTTTTTT
CDR3 protein: CASSFGPGGEKLFF

V gene: TRBV30
D gene: NA
J gene: TRBJ1-1
clone size: NA
CDR3 DNA: TGTGCCTCTTCGCAGAGCCAGGACACTGAAGCTTTCTTT
CDR3 protein: CASSQSQDTEAFF

V gene: TRBV24-1
D gene: NA
J gene: TRBJ1-2
clone size: NA
CDR3 DNA: TGTGCCACCAGTGTATTAGGAGCTGGCTACACCTTC
CDR3 protein: CATSVLGAGYTF

V gene: TRBV14
D gene: TRBD2
J gene: TRBJ2-3
clone size: NA
CDR3 DNA: TGTGCCAGCAGCCAAAATACTAGCGGGAGGGCCTCCCGCACAGATACGCAGTATTTT
CDR3 protein: CASSQNTSGRASRTDTQYF

V gene: TRBV7-9
D gene: NA
J gene: TRBJ1-3
clone size: NA
CDR3 DNA: TGTGCCAGCAGCCAGGTCCCCGGCTCTGGAAACACCATATATTTT
CDR3 protein: CASSQVPGSGNTIYF

V gene: TRBV27
D gene: TRBD1
J gene: TRBJ2-1
clone size: NA
CDR3 DNA: TGTGCCAGCAGTTTAGGGACAGTGTACAATGAGCAGTTCTTC
CDR3 protein: CASSLGTVYNEQFF

V gene: TRBV11-1
D gene: NA
J gene: TRBJ2-5
clone size: NA
CDR3 DNA: TGTGCCAGCAGCCCAGACAGGTCGGCTGGAGAGACCCAGTACTTC
CDR3 protein: CASSPDRSAGETQYF

V gene: TRBV3-1/TRBV3-2
D gene: TRBD2
J gene: TRBJ2-3
clone size: NA
CDR3 DNA: TGTGCCAGCAGCCCTGCGGGACTAGCCGTAGGAGATACGCAGTATTTT
CDR3 protein: CASSPAGLAVGDTQYF

V gene: TRBV6-5
D gene: TRBD1
J gene: TRBJ2-7
clone size: NA
CDR3 DNA: TGTGCCAGCAGTTACGGAGCCCCGGGACAGACCTACGAGCAGTACTTC
CDR3 protein: CASSYGAPGQTYEQYF

V gene: TRBV5-7
D gene: TRBD2
J gene: TRBJ2-1
clone size: NA
CDR3 DNA: TGTGCCAGCAGCTTGGAATCTAGCGGGTACAATGAGCAGTTCTTC
CDR3 protein: CASSLESSGYNEQFF

V gene: TRBV28
D gene: TRBD1
J gene: TRBJ1-2
clone size: NA
CDR3 DNA: TGTGCCAGCAGTTTTTCGGGACAGGGACCCGCTAACTATGGCTACACCTTC
CDR3 protein: CASSFSGQGPANYGYTF

V gene: TRBV11-3
D gene: NA
J gene: TRBJ2-1
clone size: NA
CDR3 DNA: TGTGCCAGCAGCGCCAACAGGGAAGGGTTCTTC
CDR3 protein: CASSANREGFF

V gene: TRBV27
D gene: NA
J gene: TRBJ2-2
clone size: NA
CDR3 DNA: TGTGCCAGCAGTTTACTTCAGAGGGTCGTCTCGGACGGGGAGCTGTTTTTT
CDR3 protein: CASSLLQRVVSDGELFF

V gene: TRBV1
D gene: NA
J gene: TRBJ2-2
clone size: NA
CDR3 DNA: TGCACCAGCAGCCCCCCAGGCGGGGGCTCGGTCGGGAACACCGGGGAGCTGTTTTTT
CDR3 protein: CTSSPPGGGSVGNTGELFF

V gene: TRBV7-8
D gene: NA
J gene: TRBJ1-5
clone size: few
CDR3 DNA: TGTGCCAGCAGCTTAGGCAGGGGTCGGAATCAGCCCCAGCATTTT
CDR3 protein: CASSLGRGRNQPQHF

V gene: TRBV7-8
D gene: NA
J gene: TRBJ2-7
clone size: NA
CDR3 DNA: TGTGCCAGCACCGCCCTTCCGGTCTCCTACGAGCAGTACTTC
CDR3 protein: CASTALPVSYEQYF